The present TCR beta chain was sequenced within a study of blood T cell repertoires in COVID-19. Study at large: Material from acute and convalescent COVID-19 was sourced from the United States, Italy and Spain. T cells, B-cell-depleted T cells, or PBMCs provided the cDNA or gDNA that served as material.

Participant ages covered about 18 to 89 years across 25 or so US areas. Membership in each cohort depended on participant-reported clinical history. This CDR3 region has 17 residues. V was clipped by 0 bases and J by 3 bases, with 18 bases between them. Germline V lookup: CDR1 SGHRS, CDR2 YFSETQ. TCRdb's table, derived via immunoSEQ multiplex PCR, lists solely in-frame clones and lacks some. The top ten hold 3% to 4% of the sample, which has under 250,000 clones, 75% to 90% seen once. This receptor was identified in a woman between 18 and 29 years old in a cohort exposed to, infected with or recovered from COVID-19 (not recorded which). The specimen was PBMCs or T cells enriched from blood (not recorded which). The rearrangement uses TRBV5-1 and TRBJ2-5; D perhaps matches TRBD2 (7 bases). The CDR3 DNA is TGCGCCAGCAGCTTGGCTTTTTTTGGGGGGGCGGAAGAGACCCAGTACTTC. Translated, it gives CASSLAFFGGAEETQYF.